This note documents a single T cell receptor (beta chain) sequence. The PCR was carried out with 60 Vbeta primers and 13 Jbeta primers. Clones were read by immunoSEQ multiplex PCR, and TCRdb kept only the in-frame ones, dropping some. The table has about 120,000 clones, 80% seen once. This entry comes from a study of cytomegalovirus exposure and HLA in healthy donors. V dropped 1 base and J dropped 5; count of bases not matched to a gene: 9. The CDR3 runs to 16 residues. The germline CDR1 and CDR2 sequences are SGHVS and FQNEAQ. While unrecorded immune exposures were likely, the donors were nominally healthy when sampled.

V gene TRBV7-8 combines with J gene TRBJ1-2; 8 bases are a match to TRBD1. The source material was PBMCs. The source is a man aged 30 to 45 in good health and CMV-seropositive. CDR3 protein: CASSLDVRQGRYGYTF. The DNA of the CDR3 is TGTGCCAGCAGCTTAGACGTCCGACAGGGGCGGTATGGCTACACCTTC.